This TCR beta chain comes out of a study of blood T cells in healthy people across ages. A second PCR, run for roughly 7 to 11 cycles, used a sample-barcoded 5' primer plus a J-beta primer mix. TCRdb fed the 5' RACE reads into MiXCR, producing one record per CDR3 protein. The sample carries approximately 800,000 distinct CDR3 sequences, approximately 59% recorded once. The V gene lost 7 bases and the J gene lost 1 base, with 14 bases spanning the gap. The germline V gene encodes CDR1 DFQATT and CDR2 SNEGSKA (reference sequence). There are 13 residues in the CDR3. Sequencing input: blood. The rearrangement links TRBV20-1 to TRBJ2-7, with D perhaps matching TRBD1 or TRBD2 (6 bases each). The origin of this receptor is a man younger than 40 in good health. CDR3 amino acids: CSGRGSGSYEQYF. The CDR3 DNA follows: TGCAGTGGGAGGGGGTCCGGGTCCTACGAGCAGTACTTC.